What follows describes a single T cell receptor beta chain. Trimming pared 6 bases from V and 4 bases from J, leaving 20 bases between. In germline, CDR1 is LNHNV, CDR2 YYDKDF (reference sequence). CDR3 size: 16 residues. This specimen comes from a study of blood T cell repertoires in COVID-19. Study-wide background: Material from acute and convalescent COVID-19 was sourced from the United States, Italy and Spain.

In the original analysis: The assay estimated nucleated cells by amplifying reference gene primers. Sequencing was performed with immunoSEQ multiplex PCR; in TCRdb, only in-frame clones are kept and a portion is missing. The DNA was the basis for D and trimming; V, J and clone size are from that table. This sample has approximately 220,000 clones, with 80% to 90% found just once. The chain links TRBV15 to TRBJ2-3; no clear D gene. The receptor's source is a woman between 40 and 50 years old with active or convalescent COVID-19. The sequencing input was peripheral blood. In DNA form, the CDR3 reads TGTGCCACCAGGGAGATCTCTCTAGGTCGGGCAGATACGCAGTATTTT. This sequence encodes CATREISLGRADTQYF.